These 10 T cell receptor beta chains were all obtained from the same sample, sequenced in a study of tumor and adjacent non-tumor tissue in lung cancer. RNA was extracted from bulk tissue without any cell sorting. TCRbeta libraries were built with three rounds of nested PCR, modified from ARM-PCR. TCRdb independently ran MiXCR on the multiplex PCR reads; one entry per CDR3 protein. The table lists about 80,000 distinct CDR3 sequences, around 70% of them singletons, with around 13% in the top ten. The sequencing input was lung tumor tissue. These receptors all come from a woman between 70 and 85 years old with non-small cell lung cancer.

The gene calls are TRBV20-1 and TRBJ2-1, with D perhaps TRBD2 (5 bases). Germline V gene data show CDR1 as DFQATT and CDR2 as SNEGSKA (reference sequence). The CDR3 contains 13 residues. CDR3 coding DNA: TGCAGCCTAGCTGCCAGCTCCTACAATGAGCAGTTCTTC. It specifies CSLAASSYNEQFF.

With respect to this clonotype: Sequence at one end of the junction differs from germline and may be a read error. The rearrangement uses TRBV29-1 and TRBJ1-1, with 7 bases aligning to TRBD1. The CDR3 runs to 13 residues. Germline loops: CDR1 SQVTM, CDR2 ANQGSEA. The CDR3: CSIKGTVYTVAFF. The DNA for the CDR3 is TGCAGCATAAAAGGGACAGTATACACTGTAGCTTTCTTT.

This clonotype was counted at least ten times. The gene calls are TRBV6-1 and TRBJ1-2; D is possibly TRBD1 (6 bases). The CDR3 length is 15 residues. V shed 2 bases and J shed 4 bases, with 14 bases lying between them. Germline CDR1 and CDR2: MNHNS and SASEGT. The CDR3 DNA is TGTGCCAGCAGTGAATCTAGGGGGGGGTCCTATGGCTACACCTTC. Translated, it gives CASSESRGGSYGYTF.

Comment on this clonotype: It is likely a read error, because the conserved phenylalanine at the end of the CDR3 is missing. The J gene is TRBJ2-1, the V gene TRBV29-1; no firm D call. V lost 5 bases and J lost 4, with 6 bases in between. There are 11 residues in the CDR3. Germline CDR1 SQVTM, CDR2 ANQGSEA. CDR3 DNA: TGCAGCGTTCTGGGATACAATGAGCAGTTCTTA. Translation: CSVLGYNEQFL.

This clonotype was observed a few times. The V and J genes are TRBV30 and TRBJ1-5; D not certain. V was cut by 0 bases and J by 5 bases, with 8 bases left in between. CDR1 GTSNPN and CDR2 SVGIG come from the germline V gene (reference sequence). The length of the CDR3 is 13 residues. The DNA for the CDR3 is TGTGCCTGGAGTGTAAGCCCGGATCAGCCCCAGCATTTT. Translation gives CAWSVSPDQPQHF.

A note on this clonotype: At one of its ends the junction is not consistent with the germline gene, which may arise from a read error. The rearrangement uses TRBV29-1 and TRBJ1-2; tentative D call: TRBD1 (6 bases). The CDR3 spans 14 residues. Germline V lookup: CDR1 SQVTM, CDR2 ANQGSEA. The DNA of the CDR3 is TGCAGCGTTGTTATCCCCGGACAGATCTATGGTTACACCTTC. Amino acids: CSVVIPGQIYGYTF.

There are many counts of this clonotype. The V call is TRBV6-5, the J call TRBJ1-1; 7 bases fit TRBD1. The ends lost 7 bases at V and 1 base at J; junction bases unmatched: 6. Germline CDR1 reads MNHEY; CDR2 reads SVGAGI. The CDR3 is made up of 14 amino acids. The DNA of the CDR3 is TGTGCCAGCACCTCCTGGACAGGGAACACTGAAGCTTTCTTT. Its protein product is CASTSWTGNTEAFF.

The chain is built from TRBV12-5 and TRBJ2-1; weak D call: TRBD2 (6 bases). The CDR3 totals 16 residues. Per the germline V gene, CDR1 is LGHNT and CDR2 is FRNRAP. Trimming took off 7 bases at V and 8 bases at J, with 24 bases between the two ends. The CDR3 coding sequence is TGTGCTAGTGCCCCGCAGCCCGCGGGACTCGGCTATGAGCAGTTCTTC. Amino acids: CASAPQPAGLGYEQFF.

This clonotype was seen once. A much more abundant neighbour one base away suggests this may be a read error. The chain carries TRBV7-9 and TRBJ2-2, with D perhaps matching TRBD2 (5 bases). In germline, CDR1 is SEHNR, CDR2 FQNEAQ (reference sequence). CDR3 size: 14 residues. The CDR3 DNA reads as TGTGCCATCAGCTTCTGGTCCCACACCGGGGAGCTGTCTTTT. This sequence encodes CAISFWSHTGELSF.

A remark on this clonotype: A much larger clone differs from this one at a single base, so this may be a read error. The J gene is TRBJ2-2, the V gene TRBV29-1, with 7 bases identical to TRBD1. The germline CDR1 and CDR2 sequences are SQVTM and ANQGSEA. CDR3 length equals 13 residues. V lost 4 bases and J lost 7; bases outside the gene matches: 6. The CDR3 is CSVARGRNGELFF. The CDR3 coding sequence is TGCAGCGTTGCTAGGGGGCGAAACGGGGAGCTGTTTTTT.